The 14 T cell receptor beta chains presented below share a single source sample, sequenced in a study of shared clonotypes between healthy human individuals. The repertoire was sequenced with immunoSEQ multiplex PCR; TCRdb's copy has only in-frame clones and lacks some. The sample has 180,000 or so clones; 85% to 95% are singletons. Sequencing was performed on naive CD4+ T cells sorted from blood. As to subset: CD45RA+ positively selected. The receptors were gathered from a woman in her twenties or thirties in good health.

V and J are TRBV2 and TRBJ2-6; D unclear. Trimming removed 4 bases from V and 0 bases from J, with 7 bases in between. The CDR3 length is 15 residues. Germline-derived CDR1 and CDR2 are SNHLY and FYNNEI. CDR3 coding DNA: TGTGCCAGCAGTGCCTTGAGCTCTGGGGCCAACGTCCTGACTTTC. Translating it yields CASSALSSGANVLTF.

The chain is built from TRBV5-1 and TRBJ1-4, with 7 bases identical to TRBD1. The CDR3 runs to 16 residues. Germline V lookup: CDR1 SGHRS, CDR2 YFSETQ. Trimming removed 0 bases from V and 12 bases from J; junction bases left unmatched: 14. CDR3 in DNA: TGCGCCAGCAGCTTGGGAGACAGGGAGGACGTCGGGGAACTGTTTTTT. It translates to CASSLGDREDVGELFF.

The chain links TRBV5-1 to TRBJ2-3; tentative D call: TRBD2 (5 bases). With 3 bases removed from V and 0 bases from J, the gap between germline ends came to 11 bases. Germline V gene data show CDR1 as SGHRS and CDR2 as YFSETQ. The CDR3 extends over 15 amino acids. The CDR3 here is CASSSSSSSTDTQYF. DNA for the CDR3: TGCGCCAGCAGCTCTAGCAGTTCTAGCACAGATACGCAGTATTTT.

The rearrangement joins TRBV28 to TRBJ2-1; no firm D call. Trimming shortened V by 0 bases and J by 0 bases, and 9 bases separated the two germline ends. The CDR3 runs 16 residues. Germline CDR1 MDHEN, CDR2 SYDVKM. The CDR3 sequence: CASSLWTASSYNEQFF. CDR3 DNA: TGTGCCAGCAGTTTATGGACGGCCAGCTCCTACAATGAGCAGTTCTTC.

This chain links TRBV19 with TRBJ1-1, with 8 positions matching TRBD1. V was clipped by 3 bases and J by 3 bases; unmatched bases: 3. Germline-derived CDR1 and CDR2 are LNHDA and SQIVND (reference sequence). This CDR3 has 14 residues. Here the CDR3 reads CASSIGRGHTEAFF. The CDR3 bases are TGTGCCAGTAGTATCGGCAGGGGGCACACTGAAGCTTTCTTT. Full variable domain (remainder filled in from reference TRBV19 and TRBJ1-1): DGGITQSPKYLFRKEGQNVTLSCEQNLNHDAMYWYRQDPGQGLRLIYYSQIVNDFQKGDIAEGYSVSREKKESFPLTVTSAQKNPTAFYLCASSIGRGHTEAFFGQGTRLTVV.

The V gene is TRBV30, the J gene TRBJ1-1; no reliable D call. CDR1 is GTSNPN, CDR2 SVGIG, per germline (reference sequence). V was cut by 0 bases and J by 5 bases, with 10 bases left in between. This CDR3 is 13 amino acids long. CDR3 nucleotides: TGTGCCTGGAGTGTAAATGCGGGAACTGAAGCTTTCTTT. Residues: CAWSVNAGTEAFF. Full variable domain (remainder filled in from reference TRBV30 and TRBJ1-1): SQTIHQWPATLVQPVGSPLSLECTVEGTSNPNLYWYRQAAGRGLQLLFYSVGIGQISSEVPQNLSASRPQDRQFILSSKKLLLSDSGFYLCAWSVNAGTEAFFGQGTRLTVV.

The J gene is TRBJ2-5, the V gene TRBV15, with D possibly being TRBD1 (6 bases). Gene TRBJ2-7 matches the end of the DNA better, so the J call may be wrong. The CDR3 is 17 residues long. In germline, CDR1 is LNHNV, CDR2 YYDKDF (reference sequence). The CDR3 reads CATSKEGGRLESYEQYF. The CDR3 nucleotides are TGTGCCACCAGCAAAGAAGGGGGAAGATTGGAATCCTACGAGCAGTACTTC.

The chain couples TRBV28 to TRBJ2-5, with TRBD2 matching over 9 bases. V shed 3 bases, J shed 2 bases, and the junction held 7 bases outside the gene matches. The CDR3 has 16 amino acids. CDR1 is MDHEN, CDR2 SYDVKM, per germline. The CDR3 bases are TGTGCCAGCAGTTTGGCGGGAGGGTTCTCGCAAGAGACCCAGTACTTC. As protein: CASSLAGGFSQETQYF.

The gene calls are TRBV2 and TRBJ2-3; 10 positions agree with TRBD1. After removal of 6 bases from V and 5 bases from J, the junction contained 8 bases not matched to a gene. Germline V gene sequence: CDR1 SNHLY, CDR2 FYNNEI. The CDR3 loop spans 15 amino acids. The CDR3 DNA reads as TGTGCCAGCAGGGCGGACAGGGGGTTAAGAGATACGCAGTATTTT. Its translation: CASRADRGLRDTQYF.

The V and J genes are TRBV25-1 and TRBJ2-7; TRBD2 aligns across 9 bases. The junction had 4 bases not matched to a gene; V was cut back by 6 bases and J by 1 base. Germline CDR1 is MGHDK and CDR2 is SYGVNS. This CDR3 is 14 amino acids long. As DNA, the CDR3 is TGTGCCAGCAGCACTAGCGGGCCGTCCTACGAGCAGTACTTC. Translation: CASSTSGPSYEQYF.

This sequence joins TRBV9 and TRBJ1-1; weak D call: TRBD1 (5 bases). The CDR3 has 16 residues. The germline CDR1 and CDR2 sequences are SGDLS and YYNGEE. Trimming stripped 3 bases from V and 3 bases from J, with 18 bases between. The DNA of the CDR3 is TGTGCCAGCAGCGAGAGGGGCGGCTTGGACTACACTGAAGCTTTCTTT. Amino acid sequence: CASSERGGLDYTEAFF.

CDR3 sequence (DNA): TGCAGCGTTGCCCTTCACGGGAACACTGAAGCTTTCTTT. Translation: CSVALHGNTEAFF. The chain combines TRBV29-1 with TRBJ1-1; no reliable D call. This CDR3 contains 13 residues. Trimming took off 4 bases at V and 1 base at J, with 10 bases between the two ends. Germline V lookup: CDR1 SQVTM, CDR2 ANQGSEA.

This sequence joins TRBV30 and TRBJ2-7; 8 bases agree with TRBD2. CDR1 and CDR2 (germline): GTSNPN, SVGIG (reference sequence). The CDR3 contains 13 residues. With V trimmed by 4 bases and J by 7 bases, 9 bases remained unmatched. The chain's CDR3 is CAWNKAGVREQYF. The CDR3 DNA reads as TGTGCCTGGAACAAAGCGGGAGTAAGGGAGCAGTACTTC.

This sequence joins TRBV28 and TRBJ2-5; the D gene is possibly TRBD1 (6 bases). The CDR3 consists of 17 residues. The germline V gene encodes CDR1 MDHEN and CDR2 SYDVKM. Trimming took off 4 bases at V and 2 bases at J, with 20 bases between the two ends. CDR3 amino acids: CASSSRRGTDNQETQYF. The CDR3 DNA is TGTGCCAGCAGTTCACGAAGGGGGACGGATAATCAAGAGACCCAGTACTTC. The variable domain in full, with the rest retrieved from reference TRBV28 and TRBJ2-5, is DVKVTQSSRYLVKRTGEKVFLECVQDMDHENMFWYRQDPGLGLRLIYFSYDVKMKEKGDIPEGYSVSREKKERFSLILESASTNQTSMYLCASSSRRGTDNQETQYFGPGTRLLVL.